Listed here are 5 T cell receptor beta chains from one sample, sequenced in a study of post-analysis software for immune sequencing data. Findings of the study overall: There were a few TRBV segments more frequent in patients than controls, and TRBV5-6, TRBV5-1 and TRBV20-1 were among them.

Antigens of these TCRs are unknown. Unique molecular identifiers were carried by the TCR beta cDNA libraries. TCRdb independently ran MiXCR on the PCR reads; one entry per CDR3 protein. This sample has about 800,000 distinct CDR3 sequences, with about 32% found just once. Source material: blood. The receptors here all came from a girl aged 10-17 years with multiple sclerosis.

The chain couples TRBV18 to TRBJ2-1, with D unclear. The CDR3 covers 13 residues. CDR1 is KGHSH, CDR2 LQKENI, per germline. V was cut by 0 bases and J by 6 bases, with 6 bases left in between. In nucleotides, the CDR3 is TGTGCCAGCTCACCACCCAGTGCCAATGAGCAGTTCTTC. Its translation: CASSPPSANEQFF.

Here the CDR3 reads CSARGWTSGSGVQYF. The CDR3 DNA reads as TGCAGTGCTAGAGGTTGGACTAGCGGGAGTGGAGTGCAGTACTTC. The genes are TRBV20-1 and TRBJ2-7, with 13 bases fitting TRBD2. The V segment lost 1 base and the J segment 9 bases; nucleotides outside the gene matches: 9. Germline lookup yields CDR1 DFQATT and CDR2 SNEGSKA (reference sequence). This CDR3 has 15 amino acids.

This clonotype was seen a few times. The V call is TRBV7-9, the J call TRBJ1-5; no reliable D call. With 4 bases removed from V and 8 bases from J, the gap between germline ends came to 9 bases. From germline, CDR1 is SEHNR and CDR2 FQNEAQ (reference sequence). This CDR3 contains 12 residues. As DNA, the CDR3 is TGTGCCAGCAGCTCAGGTAGCAAGCCCCAGCATTTT. It is translated as CASSSGSKPQHF.

The chain uses TRBV20-1 and TRBJ2-3; D is ambiguous. Between the trimmed V and J ends, which lost 3 bases and 6 bases, there was a span of 4 bases. This CDR3 comprises 10 residues. Germline loops: CDR1 DFQATT, CDR2 SNEGSKA (reference sequence). The CDR3 DNA follows: TGCAGTGCTAGTGTGGATACGCAGTATTTT. Protein sequence: CSASVDTQYF.

This clonotype was found many times. V gene TRBV29-1 combines with J gene TRBJ2-1; D ambiguous. Germline assignment: CDR1 SQVTM and CDR2 ANQGSEA. Trimming removed 6 bases at V and 9 bases at J, with 30 bases between. The CDR3 has 17 residues. The DNA for the CDR3 is TGCAGCGTCGAACGGTCTATCGACCACTGGTCATCGGGTGAGCAGTTCTTC. This codes for CSVERSIDHWSSGEQFF.